One TCR beta chain is described in this entry. The target antigen is unknown. The data were obtained in a study of cytomegalovirus exposure and HLA in healthy donors. In the study overall: The 120 validation repertoires were reported in a later analysis to have been generated on the same platform as the roughly 700 first-cohort repertoires.

Data came from immunoSEQ multiplex PCR; TCRdb stores just in-frame clones and leaves some out. The sample consists of hundreds of thousands of clones, more than 75% of them appearing once. The CDR3 is 15 amino acids. The junction had 7 bases not matched to a gene; V was cut back by 6 bases and J by 6 bases. Germline-derived CDR1 and CDR2 are MNHEY and SMNVEV (reference sequence). Points from the study as a whole: Rarity characterized most TCR sequences, yet some public TCRs appeared in many donors. The study recorded 160 or so TCR beta chains that were cytomegalovirus-associated. First-cohort TCR clusters were later found to tend to co-occur in the 120 or so validation repertoires.

This sequence was found in a woman between 18 and 29 years old in good health and CMV-seropositive. Sample: PBMCs. The chain is built from TRBV27 and TRBJ2-2, with TRBD1 identical over 10 bases. The CDR3 nucleotides are TGTGCCAGCAGCCTCGGGACAGGGGTTTCCGGGGAGCTGTTTTTT. Amino acid sequence: CASSLGTGVSGELFF.